Shown below are 23 T cell receptor beta chains from a single sample sequenced in a study of T cell repertoires in cytomegalovirus infection. TCRdb redid the calling of the reads with MiXCR, one entry per CDR3 protein. This sample has fewer than 850,000 distinct CDR3 sequences, with roughly 29% found just once. These TCRs are of unknown antigen specificity. Here the sequenced sample was cultured CD8+ T cells from PBMCs, taken from culture after CMV antigen stimulation. The receptors shown here come from a human donor in good health (CMV status not recorded). Some clones in this sample may be carry-over from other donors' samples.

This clonotype was seen repeatedly, ten times or more. The rearrangement links TRBV7-2 to TRBJ1-4; D not resolved. V lost 4 bases and J 8 bases, leaving 14 bases between the germline ends. CDR3 size: 14 residues. Germline-derived CDR1 and CDR2 are SGHTA and FQGNSA. This chain's CDR3 is CASSSIPGGEKLFF. CDR3 nucleotide sequence: TGTGCCAGCAGCTCAATCCCGGGCGGGGAAAAACTGTTTTTT.

A few counts support this clonotype. V usage is TRBV27 and J usage is TRBJ1-1; tentative D call: TRBD1 (5 bases). V gave up 7 bases and J gave up 3 bases, with 15 bases separating them. This CDR3 contains 14 residues. In germline, CDR1 is MNHEY, CDR2 SMNVEV (reference sequence). The CDR3: CASNIGVSDTEAFF. The CDR3, as DNA: TGTGCCAGCAATATAGGGGTTTCGGACACTGAAGCTTTCTTT.

Notes on this clonotype: No conserved phenylalanine or tryptophan is present at the end of the CDR3, so a read error is the likely explanation. The chain combines TRBV7-2 with TRBJ2-7, with D perhaps given as TRBD1 or TRBD2 (7 bases each). Per germline, CDR1 SGHTA and CDR2 FQGNSA. With 4 bases removed from V and 0 bases from J, the gap between germline ends came to 22 bases. The CDR3 sequence is 18 residues long. The CDR3 loop reads CASSSRGRDRQSSYEQYS. In nucleotides, the CDR3 is TGTGCCAGCAGCTCTAGGGGGAGGGACAGACAGAGCTCCTACGAGCAGTACTCC.

V is TRBV6-4 and J is TRBJ2-7, with 12 bases identical to TRBD1. V gave up 5 bases and J gave up 6 bases; unmatched junction bases: 8. The germline CDR1 and CDR2 sequences are MRHNA and SNTAGT. The CDR3 spans 15 residues. DNA of the CDR3: TGTGCCAGCAGTAAAACCGGGACAGGGGGCGTCGAGCAGTACTTC. This codes for CASSKTGTGGVEQYF.

The table lists this clonotype with a few counts. The chain has TRBV6-5 and TRBJ2-3; 10 bases line up with TRBD1. V dropped 4 bases and J dropped 6; count of bases not matched to a gene: 19. The CDR3 extends over 19 amino acids. In germline, CDR1 is MNHEY, CDR2 SVGAGI. CDR3 coding DNA: TGTGCCAGCAGTTTTCCGGGACAGGGGCAGACCCCGGCGTGGGATACGCAGTATTTT. It specifies CASSFPGQGQTPAWDTQYF.

The gene calls are TRBV11-3 and TRBJ2-7, with D possibly called TRBD1 or TRBD2 (6 bases each). The CDR3 consists of 15 residues. Germline CDR1 SGHNT, CDR2 YENEEA. The ends were cut back, 6 bases at V and 1 base at J, with 16 bases in the middle. CDR3: CASSSSRGPSYEQYF. The CDR3 DNA follows: TGTGCCAGCAGTTCATCCCGGGGGCCATCCTACGAGCAGTACTTC.

About this clonotype itself: Its ends do not fully match the called genes, so a read error is possible. The V gene is TRBV7-6, the J gene TRBJ2-1; 10 positions match TRBD1. CDR3 length: 16 residues. The germline V gene has CDR1 SGHVS and CDR2 FNYEAQ. Here the CDR3 reads CASSTGQGFQYNEQFF. The CDR3 nucleotides read TGTGCTAGCAGTACGGGACAGGGGTTTCAATACAATGAGCAGTTCTTC.

This clonotype was observed a few times. The rearrangement uses TRBV5-6 and TRBJ1-1, with D maybe TRBD1 (5 bases). The germline V gene encodes CDR1 SGHDT and CDR2 YYEEEE. CDR3 length: 16 amino acids. Trimming took off 2 bases at V and 6 bases at J, with 20 bases between the two ends. The CDR3 bases are TGTGCCAGCAGCTTCGGGGGGGATTTCTTTGGCCCTGAAGCTTTCTTT. Residues: CASSFGGDFFGPEAFF.

This chain connects TRBV12-3 or TRBV12-4 to TRBJ2-5, with D possibly being TRBD1 (6 bases). Trimming pared 6 bases from V and 2 bases from J, leaving 16 bases between. This CDR3 is 15 amino acids long. Here the CDR3 reads CASSRGTSPQETQYF. CDR3 nucleotide sequence: TGTGCCAGCAGCAGAGGGACAAGTCCACAAGAGACCCAGTACTTC.

This clonotype has only a few counts. The rearrangement uses TRBV7-9 and TRBJ1-2; 8 bases fit TRBD1. J was trimmed by 5 bases and V by 5 bases; bases with no gene match: 10. The CDR3 extends over 15 amino acids. CDR1 and CDR2 (germline): SEHNR, FQNEAQ (reference sequence). DNA of the CDR3: TGTGCCAGCAGCGATACAGGGGGGAGAAGGTATGGCTACACCTTC. The encoded protein is CASSDTGGRRYGYTF.

This clonotype was seen only once. V usage is TRBV20-1 and J usage is TRBJ2-3; 8 bases match TRBD2. CDR1 is DFQATT, CDR2 SNEGSKA, per germline (reference sequence). This CDR3 has 14 residues. V shed 5 bases and J 4 bases; nucleotides not matched to a gene: 8. The CDR3 loop is CSASSGGRADTQYF. DNA for the CDR3: TGCAGTGCTTCGAGCGGGGGCAGGGCAGATACGCAGTATTTT.

This clonotype was recorded many times. The V and J genes are TRBV7-8 and TRBJ1-6; D unclear. Trimming stripped 5 bases from V and 0 bases from J, with 14 bases between. Germline CDR1 reads SGHVS; CDR2 reads FQNEAQ. The CDR3 totals 17 residues. In nucleotides, the CDR3 is TGTGCCAGCAGCCCAAGGATGTCCAGCTCCTATAATTCACCCCTCCACTTT. It yields the protein CASSPRMSSSYNSPLHF.

This clonotype turned up a few times. V gene TRBV7-9 combines with J gene TRBJ1-3; the D is unclear. The germline V gene encodes CDR1 SEHNR and CDR2 FQNEAQ (reference sequence). Trimming removed 4 bases at V and 0 bases at J, with 10 bases between. The CDR3 has 15 residues. CDR3 nucleotide sequence: TGTGCCAGCAGCTCGGGCCCGAGCTCTGGAAACACCATATATTTT. It codes for CASSSGPSSGNTIYF.

The rearrangement links TRBV7-3 to TRBJ1-1, with 10 bases matching TRBD1. This CDR3 has 17 amino acids. With 5 bases clipped from V and 1 base from J, the junction kept 10 bases outside the gene matches. The germline CDR1 and CDR2 sequences are SGHTA and FQGTGA. The CDR3 region has the DNA TGTGCCAGCAGCCCCCGGGACAGGGGTTTTGGGAACACTGAAGCTTTCTTT. Encoded protein: CASSPRDRGFGNTEAFF.

This rearrangement joins TRBV7-6 to TRBJ1-1; D ambiguous. V lost 2 bases, J lost 3 bases, and 13 bases lay in between. Germline-derived CDR1 and CDR2 are SGHVS and FNYEAQ. The CDR3 has 15 amino acids. The CDR3 nucleotides are TGTGCCAGCAGCTTAATGCGGGAGAGAGACACTGAAGCTTTCTTT. This translates into CASSLMRERDTEAFF.

The chain couples TRBV7-2 to TRBJ2-1; 7 nucleotides align to TRBD2. This CDR3 has 13 amino acids. CDR1 is SGHTA, CDR2 FQGNSA, per germline. The trim removed 4 bases at V and 6 bases at J, leaving 3 bases unmatched. Written as DNA, the CDR3 is TGTGCCAGCAGCTCCTTAGCGGGCAATGAGCAGTTCTTC. It codes for CASSSLAGNEQFF.

The chain joins TRBV7-4 to TRBJ2-1; D unclear. The germline CDR1 and CDR2 sequences are SGHVT and SQSDAQ. Deletions cut 4 bases from V and 0 bases from J, with 16 bases between. This CDR3 contains 17 residues. CDR3 sequence reads: CASSSPAHGSSYNEQFF. The CDR3 nucleotides are TGTGCCAGCAGCTCCCCCGCGCATGGTAGCTCCTACAATGAGCAGTTCTTC.

This clonotype was picked up many times. This rearrangement joins TRBV7-9 to TRBJ1-5, with D perhaps TRBD1 (5 bases). The CDR3 sequence is 14 residues long. V was clipped by 3 bases and J by 7 bases, with 13 bases between them. CDR1 SEHNR and CDR2 FQNEAQ come from the germline V gene (reference sequence). In DNA form, the CDR3 reads TGTGCCAGCAGCTTGGGGCAGGGTGAACAGCCCCAGCATTTT. It translates to CASSLGQGEQPQHF.

There are a few counts of this clonotype. This sequence joins TRBV6-5 and TRBJ2-2; D remains ambiguous. This CDR3 region has 14 residues. The ends were cut back, 0 bases at V and 6 bases at J, with 8 bases in the middle. Germline CDR1 and CDR2: MNHEY and SVGAGI. The DNA for the CDR3 is TGTGCCAGCAGTTACTCTCCCGCAGCCGGGGAGCTGTTTTTT. Protein sequence: CASSYSPAAGELFF.

This chain uses TRBV2 with TRBJ2-1; 13 bases agree with TRBD2. V lost 8 bases, J lost 0 bases, and 4 bases stayed unmatched. There are 16 residues in the CDR3. CDR1 is SNHLY and CDR2 is FYNNEI in the germline V gene. The CDR3 DNA is TGTGCCAGCTTGACTAGCGGGGGGCCCTCCTACAATGAGCAGTTCTTC. It codes for CASLTSGGPSYNEQFF. The complete variable domain, with remaining parts taken from reference TRBV2 and TRBJ2-1, reads EPEVTQTPSHQVTQMGQEVILRCVPISNHLYFYWYRQILGQKVEFLVSFYNNEISEKSEIFDDQFSVERPDGSNFTLKIRSTKLEDSAMYFCASLTSGGPSYNEQFFGPGTRLTVL.

The V gene is TRBV18, the J gene TRBJ2-7; the D is unclear. Germline loops: CDR1 KGHSH, CDR2 LQKENI. V lost 5 bases and J lost 0, with 14 bases in between. CDR3 length: 15 residues. CDR3 protein: CASSLRPLDSYEQYF. CDR3 nucleotide sequence: TGTGCCAGCTCATTACGACCCCTCGACTCCTACGAGCAGTACTTC. The full variable domain, its missing parts supplied by reference TRBV18 and TRBJ2-7, is NAGVMQNPRHLVRRRGQEARLRCSPMKGHSHVYWYRQLPEEGLKFMVYLQKENIIDESGMPKERFSAEFPKEGPSILRIQQVVRGDSAAYFCASSLRPLDSYEQYFGPGTRLTVT.

A word on this clonotype: One base away lies a much larger clone, so this may be a sequencing read error. V usage is TRBV7-6 and J usage is TRBJ2-7; D perhaps matches TRBD1 (6 bases). CDR3 length equals 14 residues. The germline gives CDR1 SGHVS, CDR2 FNYEAQ. V was cut by 5 bases and J by 4 bases, with 15 bases left in between. CDR3 DNA sequence: TGTGCCAGCAGCCCTGGGACAAGGAGGTACGAGCAGTACTTC. It translates to CASSPGTRRYEQYF.

This clonotype has more than one count but fewer than ten. The chain is built from TRBV6-1 and TRBJ2-2; TRBD1 or TRBD2 may be the D gene (6 bases each). V dropped 5 bases and J dropped 0 bases, with 13 bases sitting between them. Germline lookup yields CDR1 MNHNS and CDR2 SASEGT. This CDR3 is built from 16 residues. The CDR3 bases are TGTGCCAGCAGTTATGTGGGGGGCGCGAACACCGGGGAGCTGTTTTTT. Translated, it gives CASSYVGGANTGELFF.